A selection of T cell receptor beta chains follows, all from one sample in a study of cytomegalovirus exposure and HLA in healthy donors. Here immunoSEQ multiplex PCR was the method, and the copy in TCRdb shows in-frame clones only, minus some. The data contain around 120,000 clones, roughly nine tenths of them singletons. The sample consisted of PBMCs. These receptors originate from a man aged 18 to 30 in good health and CMV-seropositive. The CDR3 runs from the conserved cysteine through the conserved F or W. D genes are given only for firm matches. Rows give clone size only sometimes, using once, few, many, or a class for an expanded clone.

J gene: TRBJ1-2; V gene: TRBV18; clone size: -; D gene: -; CDR3 protein: CASSPLHTQDYGYTF; CDR3 DNA: TGTGCCAGCTCACCATTACACACCCAGGACTATGGCTACACCTTC
J gene: TRBJ1-4; V gene: TRBV5-1; clone size: -; D gene: TRBD1; CDR3 protein: CASSIVPGQGSEKLFF; CDR3 DNA: TGCGCCAGCAGCATTGTCCCGGGACAGGGTAGCGAAAAACTGTTTTTT
J gene: TRBJ1-1; V gene: TRBV29-1; clone size: -; D gene: -; CDR3 protein: CSGFRLNTEAFF; CDR3 DNA: TGCAGCGGATTCAGGCTGAACACTGAAGCTTTCTTT
J gene: TRBJ2-2; V gene: TRBV30; clone size: -; D gene: -; CDR3 protein: CAWRREVTGELFF; CDR3 DNA: TGTGCCTGGAGGAGGGAGGTAACCGGGGAGCTGTTTTTT
J gene: TRBJ2-3; V gene: TRBV27; clone size: -; D gene: TRBD1; CDR3 protein: CASSPGTGGADTQYF; CDR3 DNA: TGTGCCAGCAGCCCTGGGACAGGGGGGGCAGATACGCAGTATTTT
J gene: TRBJ1-1; V gene: TRBV18; clone size: -; D gene: -; CDR3 protein: CASSPSTAMNTEAFF; CDR3 DNA: TGTGCCAGCTCACCTTCGACAGCCATGAACACTGAAGCTTTCTTT
J gene: TRBJ2-7; V gene: TRBV30; clone size: -; D gene: -; CDR3 protein: CAQSPLSYEQYF; CDR3 DNA: TGTGCCCAAAGCCCACTCTCCTACGAGCAGTACTTC
J gene: TRBJ1-2; V gene: TRBV5-6; clone size: -; D gene: TRBD1; CDR3 protein: CFTGQRNYGYTF; CDR3 DNA: TGTTTTACGGGACAGAGGAACTATGGCTACACCTTC
J gene: TRBJ1-1; V gene: TRBV4-1; clone size: -; D gene: -; CDR3 protein: CASSRQGMETTAFF; CDR3 DNA: TGCGCCAGCAGCCGGCAAGGAATGGAGACCACCGCTTTCTTT
J gene: TRBJ1-1; V gene: TRBV2; clone size: -; D gene: TRBD1; CDR3 protein: CASISGTGNTEAFF; CDR3 DNA: TGTGCCAGCATTTCCGGGACAGGGAACACTGAAGCTTTCTTT
J gene: TRBJ2-3; V gene: TRBV6-6; clone size: -; D gene: TRBD2; CDR3 protein: CASRGGGVPPDTQYF; CDR3 DNA: TGTGCCAGCCGAGGCGGGGGGGTTCCCCCAGATACGCAGTATTTT
J gene: TRBJ2-2; V gene: TRBV6-5; clone size: -; D gene: -; CDR3 protein: CASSYYSGELFF; CDR3 DNA: TGTGCCAGCAGTTATTATAGCGGGGAGCTGTTTTTT
J gene: TRBJ1-2; V gene: TRBV6-1; clone size: -; D gene: -; CDR3 protein: CASRDKWEELGYTF; CDR3 DNA: TGTGCCAGCAGGGACAAGTGGGAGGAGTTGGGCTACACCTTC
J gene: TRBJ2-3; V gene: TRBV5-1; clone size: -; D gene: -; CDR3 protein: CASSLEETGDLEHTQYF; CDR3 DNA: TGCGCCAGCAGCTTGGAGGAAACGGGGGACCTTGAACATACGCAGTATTTT
J gene: TRBJ1-3; V gene: TRBV10-2; clone size: -; D gene: -; CDR3 protein: CASRGAGNTGGNTIYF; CDR3 DNA: TGCGCCAGCAGGGGGGCAGGGAATACGGGAGGAAACACCATATATTTT
J gene: TRBJ2-7; V gene: TRBV25-1; clone size: -; D gene: -; CDR3 protein: CASSESHPGIGYEQYF; CDR3 DNA: TGTGCCAGCAGTGAATCTCACCCAGGGATTGGCTACGAGCAGTACTTC
J gene: TRBJ1-5; V gene: TRBV18; clone size: -; D gene: TRBD1; CDR3 protein: CASSRGTGALPQHF; CDR3 DNA: TGTGCCAGCTCCCGGGGGACAGGCGCCTTGCCCCAGCATTTT
J gene: TRBJ2-7; V gene: TRBV5-4; clone size: -; D gene: -; CDR3 protein: CASSLGGSEQYF; CDR3 DNA: TGTGCCAGCAGCTTGGGAGGGAGCGAGCAGTACTTC
J gene: TRBJ2-4; V gene: TRBV18; clone size: -; D gene: -; CDR3 protein: CASSPGPFRGLAKNIQYF; CDR3 DNA: TGTGCCAGCTCACCAGGGCCTTTTAGGGGTCTAGCCAAAAACATTCAGTACTTC
J gene: TRBJ1-6; V gene: TRBV4-2; clone size: -; D gene: -; CDR3 protein: CASSQDDSSNNSPLHF; CDR3 DNA: TGTGCCAGCAGCCAGGACGACAGTAGTAACAATTCACCCCTCCACTTT
J gene: TRBJ1-3; V gene: TRBV6-5; clone size: -; D gene: -; CDR3 protein: CASSRTGNIGNTIYF; CDR3 DNA: TGTGCCAGCAGTCGGACTGGGAATATCGGAAACACCATATATTTT
J gene: TRBJ2-3; V gene: TRBV2; clone size: -; D gene: TRBD2; CDR3 protein: CASSAGGTDTQYF; CDR3 DNA: TGTGCCAGTTCAGCGGGGGGCACAGATACGCAGTATTTT
J gene: TRBJ2-6; V gene: TRBV6-1; clone size: -; D gene: -; CDR3 protein: CASRGGESGANVLTF; CDR3 DNA: TGTGCCAGCAGAGGAGGTGAATCTGGGGCCAACGTCCTGACTTTC
J gene: TRBJ1-5; V gene: TRBV19; clone size: few; D gene: TRBD1; CDR3 protein: CASSTVWTGVQPQHF; CDR3 DNA: TGTGCCAGTAGCACGGTATGGACAGGGGTCCAGCCCCAGCATTTT
J gene: TRBJ1-6; V gene: TRBV2; clone size: few; D gene: TRBD1; CDR3 protein: CASSGAGQYNSPLHF; CDR3 DNA: TGTGCCAGCAGTGGGGCGGGACAGTATAATTCACCCCTCCACTTT